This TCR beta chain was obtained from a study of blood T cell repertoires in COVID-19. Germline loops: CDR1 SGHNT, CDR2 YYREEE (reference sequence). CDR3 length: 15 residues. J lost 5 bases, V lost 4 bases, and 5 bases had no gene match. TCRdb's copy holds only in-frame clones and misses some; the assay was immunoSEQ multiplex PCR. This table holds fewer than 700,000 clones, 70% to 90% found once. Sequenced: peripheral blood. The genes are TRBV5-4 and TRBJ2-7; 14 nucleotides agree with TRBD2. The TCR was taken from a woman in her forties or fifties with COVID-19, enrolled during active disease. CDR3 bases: TGTGCCAGCAGCGCCCCGGGACTAGCGGGGGACGAGCAGTACTTC. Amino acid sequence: CASSAPGLAGDEQYF.